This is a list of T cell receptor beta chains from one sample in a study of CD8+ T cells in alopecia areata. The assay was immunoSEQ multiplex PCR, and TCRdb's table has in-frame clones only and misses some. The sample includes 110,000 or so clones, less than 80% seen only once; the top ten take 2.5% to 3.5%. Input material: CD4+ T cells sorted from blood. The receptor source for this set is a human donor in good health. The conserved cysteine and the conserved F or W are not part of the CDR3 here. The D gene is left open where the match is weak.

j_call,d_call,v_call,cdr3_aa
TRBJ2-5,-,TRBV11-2,ASSLMEGVGETQY
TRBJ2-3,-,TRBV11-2,ASSLGTPITDTQY
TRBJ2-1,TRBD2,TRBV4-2,ASSTTSGGSLYNEQF
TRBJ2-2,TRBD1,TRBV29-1,SVAQGAGGELF
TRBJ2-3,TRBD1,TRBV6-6,ASNTGGDTQY
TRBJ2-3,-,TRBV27,ASSLRRTDTQY
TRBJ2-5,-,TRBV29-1,SVFAFTGRERETQY
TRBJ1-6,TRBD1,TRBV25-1,ASMPDRSQPSPLH
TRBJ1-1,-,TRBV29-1,SVGRGGYRNTEAF
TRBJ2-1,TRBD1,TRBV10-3,AISGSITGVEQF
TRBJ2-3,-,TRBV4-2,ASSQVSTDTQY
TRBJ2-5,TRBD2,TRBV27,ASSLKSSGGPQY
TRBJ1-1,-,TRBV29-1,SVDDRKDTEAF
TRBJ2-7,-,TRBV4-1,ASSRSYGGSYEQY
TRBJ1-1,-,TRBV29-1,SVVPGVPTEAF
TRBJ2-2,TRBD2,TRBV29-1,SVEKPGGTGELF
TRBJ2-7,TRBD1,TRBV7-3,ASSPGQGVSYEQY
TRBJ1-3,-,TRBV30,AWDSKGSGNTIY